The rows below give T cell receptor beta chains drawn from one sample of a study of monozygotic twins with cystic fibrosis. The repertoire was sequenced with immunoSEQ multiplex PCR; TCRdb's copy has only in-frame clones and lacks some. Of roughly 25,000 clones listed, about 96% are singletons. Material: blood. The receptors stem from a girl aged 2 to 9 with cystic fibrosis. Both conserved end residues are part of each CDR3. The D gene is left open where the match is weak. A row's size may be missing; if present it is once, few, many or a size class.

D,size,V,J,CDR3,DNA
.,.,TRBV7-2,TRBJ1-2,CASSPRTGHNMGYTF,TGTGCCAGCAGCCCCAGGACTGGGCATAATATGGGCTACACCTTC
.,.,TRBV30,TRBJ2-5,CAWMRPEGLQETQYF,TGTGCCTGGATGAGGCCAGAGGGACTCCAAGAGACCCAGTACTTC
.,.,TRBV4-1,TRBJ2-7,CASSQPGRSSYEQYF,TGCGCCAGCAGCCAGCCCGGGAGAAGCTCCTACGAGCAGTACTTC
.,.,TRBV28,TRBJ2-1,CASSLWGTYNEQFF,TGTGCCAGCAGTTTATGGGGGACTTACAATGAGCAGTTCTTC
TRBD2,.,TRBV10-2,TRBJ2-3,CATSGGAQHTQYF,TGCGCCACCTCCGGGGGGGCACAACATACGCAGTATTTT
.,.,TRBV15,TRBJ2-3,CATSRPRGAQYF,TGTGCCACCAGCAGACCCCGTGGAGCGCAGTATTTT
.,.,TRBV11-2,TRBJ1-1,CASSLVAAMNTEAFF,TGTGCCAGCAGCTTAGTAGCAGCTATGAACACTGAAGCTTTCTTT
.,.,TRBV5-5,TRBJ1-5,CASSPGRGWDQPQHF,TGTGCCAGCAGCCCGGGGAGGGGCTGGGATCAGCCCCAGCATTTT
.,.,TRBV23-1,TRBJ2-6,CASSPMGTILSGANVLTF,TGCGCCAGCAGTCCAATGGGTACGATCCTCTCTGGGGCCAACGTCCTGACTTTC
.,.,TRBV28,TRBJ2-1,CASSLYSGSPESYNEQFF,TGTGCCAGCAGCCTGTATTCTGGGAGTCCGGAATCCTACAATGAGCAGTTCTTC
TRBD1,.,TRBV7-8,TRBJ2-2,CASSYVDRGRNTGELFF,TGTGCCAGCAGCTACGTTGACAGGGGGCGGAACACCGGGGAGCTGTTTTTT
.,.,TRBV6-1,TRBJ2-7,CASSEALPDGAYEQYF,TGTGCCAGCAGTGAAGCCCTACCGGACGGAGCCTACGAGCAGTACTTC
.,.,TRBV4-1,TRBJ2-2,CASSQSSGSGELFF,TGCGCCAGCAGCCAAAGTTCTGGCTCCGGGGAGCTGTTTTTT
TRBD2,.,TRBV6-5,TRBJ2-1,CASSPSSGAYNEQFF,TGTGCCAGCAGTCCCTCTAGCGGAGCCTACAATGAGCAGTTCTTC
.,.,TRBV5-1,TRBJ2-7,CASSPGRDYEQYF,TGCGCCAGCAGCCCGGGACGGGACTACGAGCAGTACTTC
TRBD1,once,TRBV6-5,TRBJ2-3,CASSNRGAQYF,TGTGCCAGCAGTAACAGGGGAGCGCAGTATTTT
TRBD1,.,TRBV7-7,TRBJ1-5,CASSLAQQGLGQPQHF,TGTGCTAGCAGCTTAGCGCAACAGGGGTTAGGTCAGCCCCAGCATTTT
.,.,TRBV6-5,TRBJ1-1,CASSLDRLSEAFF,TGTGCCAGCAGCCTGGATAGGCTATCTGAAGCTTTCTTT
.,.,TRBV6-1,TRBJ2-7,CASSVGLSYEQYF,TGTGCCAGCAGTGTGGGATTATCCTACGAGCAGTACTTC
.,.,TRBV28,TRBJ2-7,CASSSQTYEQYF,TGTGCCAGCAGTTCTCAAACCTACGAGCAGTACTTC
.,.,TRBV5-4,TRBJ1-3,CASSWGTDSGNTIYF,TGTGCCAGCAGCTGGGGGACTGACTCTGGAAACACCATATATTTT
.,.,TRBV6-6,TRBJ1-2,CASSSDNYGYTF,TGTGCCAGCAGCTCAGATAACTATGGCTACACCTTC
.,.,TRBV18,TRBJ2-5,CASSANQGSQETQYF,TGTGCCAGCTCGGCCAACCAGGGGTCTCAAGAGACCCAGTACTTC
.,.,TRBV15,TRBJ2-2,CATSGGGSNTGELFF,TGTGCCACCAGCGGCGGAGGTTCGAACACCGGGGAGCTGTTTTTT
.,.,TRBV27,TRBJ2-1,CASSYSSYNEQFF,TGTGCCAGCAGTTATTCCTCCTACAATGAGCAGTTCTTC
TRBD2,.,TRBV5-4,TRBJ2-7,CASSPGGRAYEQYF,TGTGCCAGCAGCCCGGGAGGGAGGGCCTACGAGCAGTACTTC
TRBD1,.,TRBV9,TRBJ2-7,CASSVRGTGGSEQYF,TGTGCCAGCAGCGTAAGGGGGACAGGGGGCAGCGAGCAGTACTTC
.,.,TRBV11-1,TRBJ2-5,CASSLSPNRGETQYF,TGTGCCAGCAGCTTATCGCCCAACCGGGGAGAGACCCAGTACTTC
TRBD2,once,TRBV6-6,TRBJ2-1,CASSLSGSPGNEQFF,TGTGCCAGCAGTCTAAGCGGGAGCCCGGGGAATGAGCAGTTCTTC
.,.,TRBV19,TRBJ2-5,CASSVRRDMNQETQYF,TGTGCCAGTAGTGTTCGCCGGGACATGAATCAAGAGACCCAGTACTTC
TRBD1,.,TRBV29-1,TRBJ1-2,CSASVTGDYGYTF,TGCAGCGCTTCAGTCACAGGGGACTATGGCTACACCTTC
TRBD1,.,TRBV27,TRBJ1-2,CASRPLGTGGEGYTF,TGTGCCAGCCGCCCCCTCGGGACAGGGGGCGAGGGCTACACCTTC
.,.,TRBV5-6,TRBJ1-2,CASSFGPGGYTF,TGTGCCAGCAGCTTTGGGCCAGGGGGCTACACCTTC
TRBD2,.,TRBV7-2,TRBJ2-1,CASSLLAGPYNEQFF,TGTGCCAGCAGCTTACTAGCGGGGCCCTACAATGAGCAGTTCTTC
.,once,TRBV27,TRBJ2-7,CASSFGHFYEQYF,TGTGCCAGCAGTTTTGGGCACTTCTACGAGCAGTACTTC
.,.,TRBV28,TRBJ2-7,CASSHAPSYEQYF,TGTGCCAGCAGTCACGCTCCGTCCTACGAGCAGTACTTC
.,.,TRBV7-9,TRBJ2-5,CASSPTGKGETQYF,TGTGCCAGCAGCCCAACAGGGAAGGGGGAGACCCAGTACTTC
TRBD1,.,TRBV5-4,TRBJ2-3,CASSLWGFHGTGGGDTQYF,TGTGCCAGCAGCTTGTGGGGTTTTCATGGGACAGGGGGAGGAGATACGCAGTATTTT
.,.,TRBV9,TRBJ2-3,CASSGPTGDTQYF,TGTGCCAGCAGCGGTCCCACGGGGGATACGCAGTATTTT